The sample holds many counts of the clone carrying this T cell receptor beta chain. What it binds is not known. This entry belongs to a study of T cell repertoires in cytomegalovirus infection. For the study at large: HLA-B-restricted CMV epitopes that are well studied, plus recently identified HLA-C-restricted ones, were used by the study.

MiXCR, applied by TCRdb to the reads, yields one record per CDR3 protein. This sample has 95,000 to 150,000 distinct CDR3 sequences, with approximately 30% found just once. Study-level results: The ex vivo response showed dominance by HLA-C-restricted CMV-specific TCR beta clonotypes.

The V end was cut by 1 base, the J end by 2 bases, with 8 bases between. The CDR3 is made up of 14 amino acids. J is TRBJ1-1 and V is TRBV12-3 or TRBV12-4; no clear D gene. The specimen comprised CD8+ T cells from cultured PBMCs, sampled from culture after CMV antigen stimulation. This clonotype was obtained from a human donor in good health (CMV status not recorded). Some clones in this sample may be carry-over from other donors' samples. Here the CDR3 reads CASSLGYFNTEAFF. The CDR3 region has the DNA TGTGCCAGCAGTTTAGGTTACTTCAACACTGAAGCTTTCTTT.